Reported below is one T cell receptor (beta chain). No antigen is known for it. Clones were sequenced by immunoSEQ multiplex PCR, and TCRdb holds only the in-frame ones, with some missing. The sample has 50,000 to 70,000 clones, roughly 80% seen once. The source of the sample is a study of vaccination effects on CD4 cells after COVID-19. Study-level information: Post-vaccine sampling occurred a median 72 days after the second dose. Every well got around 2 million PBMC, which were grown with about 9.6 IU/ml IL-2 and roughly 9.3 ug/ml peptides.

The authors isolated CD4+ T cells after about 10 days of culture. Two-dose BNT162b2 or mRNA-1273 vaccination was given to participants. Germline CDR1 is MNHEY and CDR2 is SVGEGT. There are 17 residues in the CDR3. The V gene lost 3 bases and the J gene lost 2 bases, with 19 bases spanning the gap. Study outcomes and limitations: Cross-reactivity toward common cold coronaviruses was confined to only 1 of 255 vaccine-induced clones in healthy vaccinees.

The chain recombines TRBV6-2 or TRBV6-3 with TRBJ1-2, with D perhaps matching TRBD1 (6 bases). Sequencing was performed on CD4+ T cells from PBMCs cultured without peptide, taken after COVID-19 vaccination. The TCR comes from a human donor who received a COVID-19 vaccine. CDR3 sequence: CASSYRTALPINYGYTF. The CDR3 nucleotides read TGTGCCAGCAGTTATAGGACAGCCCTCCCGATAAACTATGGCTACACCTTC.